This TCR beta chain was found in a study of blood T cell repertoires in COVID-19. Study-level information: COVID-19 samples, acute and convalescent, were from the United States, Italy and Spain. PBMCs, B-cell-depleted T cells, or T cells were the source of the cDNA or gDNA that made up the material.

This table comes from immunoSEQ multiplex PCR, and its TCRdb copy is limited to in-frame clones, with some not included. The data show roughly 300,000 clones, roughly nine tenths seen once. The junction had 1 base not matched to a gene; V was cut back by 5 bases and J by 3 bases. The CDR3 extends over 14 amino acids. Per the germline V gene, CDR1 is SGHAT and CDR2 is FQNNGV. Participants, 18 to 89 years old, spanned around 26 US areas. Participants' own reports of clinical history determined their cohort assignment. The receptor comes from a woman in her 30s who had recovered from COVID-19. The chain joins TRBV11-2 to TRBJ1-4; 9 positions agree with TRBD1. Sequencing was carried out using PBMCs or T cells enriched from blood (not recorded which). The CDR3 bases are TGTGCCAGCAGCGGGACAGGGTCTAATGAAAAACTGTTTTTT. It is translated as CASSGTGSNEKLFF.